This TCR beta chain was identified during a study of T cells in Graves' hyperthyroidism and ophthalmopathy. Study-wide findings and caveats: A model of 13 V-J pairs discriminated ophthalmopathy from stable hyperthyroidism.

The study based diagnoses on clinical symptoms, serum thyroxine and TRAb, thyroid ultrasound and orbital computed tomography. Researchers took RNA transcripts and amplified the TCR beta CDR3 regions from them. The TCR CDR3 first-round RT-PCR relied on the HTBI primer set. TCRdb itself ran the multiplex PCR reads through MiXCR, one entry per CDR3 protein. The top ten clones hold 44% of a sample with fewer than 650,000 distinct CDR3 sequences, approximately 49% of them seen once. Regarding this clonotype: The antigen is not known.

CDR3 size: 13 residues. Germline V gene lookup returns CDR1 SGDLS and CDR2 YYNGEE. Trimming took 6 bases from V and 6 from J; bases not matched to a gene: 4. The rearrangement links TRBV9 to TRBJ1-5; 9 positions agree with TRBD1. The clonotype was recovered from an adult woman with Graves' disease, either hyperthyroidism or ophthalmopathy (not recorded which). Sequences were obtained from peripheral blood or thyroid tissue (not recorded which). The DNA of the CDR3 is TGTGCCAGCACCACAGGGGGCATTCAGCCCCAGCATTTT. Residues: CASTTGGIQPQHF.